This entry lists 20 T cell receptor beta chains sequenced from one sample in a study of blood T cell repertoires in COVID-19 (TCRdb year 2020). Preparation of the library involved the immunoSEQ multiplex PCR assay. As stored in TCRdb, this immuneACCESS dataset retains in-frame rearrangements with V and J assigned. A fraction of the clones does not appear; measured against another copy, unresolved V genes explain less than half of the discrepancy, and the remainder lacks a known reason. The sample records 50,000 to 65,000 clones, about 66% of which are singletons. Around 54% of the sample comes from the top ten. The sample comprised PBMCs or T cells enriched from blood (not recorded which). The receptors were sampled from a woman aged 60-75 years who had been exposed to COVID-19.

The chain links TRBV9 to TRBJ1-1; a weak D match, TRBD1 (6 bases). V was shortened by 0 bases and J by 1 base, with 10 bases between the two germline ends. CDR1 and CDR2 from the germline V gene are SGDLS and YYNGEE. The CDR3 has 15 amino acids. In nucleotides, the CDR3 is TGTGCCAGCAGCGTAGCTACAGGGACGAACACTGAAGCTTTCTTT. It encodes CASSVATGTNTEAFF. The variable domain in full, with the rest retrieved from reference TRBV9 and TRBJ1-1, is DSGVTQTPKHLITATGQRVTLRCSPRSGDLSVYWYQQSLDQGLQFLIQYYNGEERAKGNILERFSAQQFPDLHSELNLSSLELGDSALYFCASSVATGTNTEAFFGQGTRLTVV.

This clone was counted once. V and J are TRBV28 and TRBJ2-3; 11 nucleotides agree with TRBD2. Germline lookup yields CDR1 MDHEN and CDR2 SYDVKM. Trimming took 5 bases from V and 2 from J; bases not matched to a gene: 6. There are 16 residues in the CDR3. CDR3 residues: CASSVGTSGFTDTQYF. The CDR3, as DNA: TGTGCCAGCAGTGTCGGGACTAGCGGATTCACAGATACGCAGTATTTT.

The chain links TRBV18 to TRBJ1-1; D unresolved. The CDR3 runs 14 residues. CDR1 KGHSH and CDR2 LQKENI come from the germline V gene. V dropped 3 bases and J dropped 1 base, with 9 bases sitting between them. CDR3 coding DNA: TGTGCCAGCTCACCGTTTGCAGGGAACACTGAAGCTTTCTTT. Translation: CASSPFAGNTEAFF. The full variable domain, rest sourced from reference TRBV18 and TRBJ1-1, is NAGVMQNPRHLVRRRGQEARLRCSPMKGHSHVYWYRQLPEEGLKFMVYLQKENIIDESGMPKERFSAEFPKEGPSILRIQQVVRGDSAAYFCASSPFAGNTEAFFGQGTRLTVV.

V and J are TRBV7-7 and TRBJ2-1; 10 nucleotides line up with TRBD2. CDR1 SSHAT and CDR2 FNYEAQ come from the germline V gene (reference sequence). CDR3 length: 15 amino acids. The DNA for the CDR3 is TGTGCTAGCGGAGAGCGGGAGGGCCCGAACAATGAGCAGTTCTTC. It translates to CASGEREGPNNEQFF.

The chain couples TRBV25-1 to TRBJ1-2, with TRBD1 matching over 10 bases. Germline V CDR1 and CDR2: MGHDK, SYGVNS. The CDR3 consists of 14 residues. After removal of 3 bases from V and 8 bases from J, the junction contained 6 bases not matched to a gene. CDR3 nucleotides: TGTGCCAGCAGTGACCGGGACAGGGGTGGGGGCTACACCTTC. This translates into CASSDRDRGGGYTF.

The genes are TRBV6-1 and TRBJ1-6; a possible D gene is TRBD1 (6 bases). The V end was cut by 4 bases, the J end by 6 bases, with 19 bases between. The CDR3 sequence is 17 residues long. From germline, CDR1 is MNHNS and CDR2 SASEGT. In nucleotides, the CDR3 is TGTGCCAGCAGTGCCCAGGGGTCAGAGATTCCTAATTCACCCCTCCACTTT. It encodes CASSAQGSEIPNSPLHF.

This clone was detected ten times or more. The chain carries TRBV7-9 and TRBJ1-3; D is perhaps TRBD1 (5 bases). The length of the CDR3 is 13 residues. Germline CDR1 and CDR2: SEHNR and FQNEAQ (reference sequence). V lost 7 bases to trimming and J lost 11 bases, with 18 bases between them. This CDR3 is CASKIIVGGAIYF. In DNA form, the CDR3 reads TGTGCCAGCAAGATCATAGTCGGAGGGGCCATATATTTT.

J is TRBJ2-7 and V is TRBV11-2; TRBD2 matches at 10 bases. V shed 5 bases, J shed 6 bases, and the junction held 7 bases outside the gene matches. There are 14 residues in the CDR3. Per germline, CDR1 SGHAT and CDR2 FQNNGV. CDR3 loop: CASSPIAGGLEQYF. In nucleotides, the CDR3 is TGTGCCAGCAGCCCGATAGCGGGAGGACTCGAGCAGTACTTC.

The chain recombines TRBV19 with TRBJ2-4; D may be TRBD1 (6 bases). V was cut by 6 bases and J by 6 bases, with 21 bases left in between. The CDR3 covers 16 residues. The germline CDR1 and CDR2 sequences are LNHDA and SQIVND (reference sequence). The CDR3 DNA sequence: TGTGCCAGTAGAAAGCCGGGTACAGGGAGTACAAACATTCAGTACTTC. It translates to CASRKPGTGSTNIQYF.

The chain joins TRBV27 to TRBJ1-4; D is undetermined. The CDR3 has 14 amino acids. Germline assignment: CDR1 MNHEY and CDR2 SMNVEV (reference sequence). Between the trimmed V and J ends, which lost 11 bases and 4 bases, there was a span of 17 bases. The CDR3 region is CARVNGGLNEKLFF. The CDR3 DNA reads TGTGCCCGGGTGAACGGTGGTCTTAATGAAAAACTGTTTTTT.

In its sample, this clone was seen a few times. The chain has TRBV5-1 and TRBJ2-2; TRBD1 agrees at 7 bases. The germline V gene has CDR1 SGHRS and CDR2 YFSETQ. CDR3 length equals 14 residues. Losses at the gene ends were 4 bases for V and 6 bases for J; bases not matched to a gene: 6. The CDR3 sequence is CASSQDRESGELFF. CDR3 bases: TGCGCCAGCAGCCAAGACAGGGAGTCCGGGGAGCTGTTTTTT.

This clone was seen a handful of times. The chain's CDR3 is CASSSFQGVYGYTF. For the CDR3, the DNA is TGTGCCAGCAGCTCATTCCAGGGGGTCTATGGCTACACCTTC. J is TRBJ1-2 and V is TRBV7-2, with 7 bases lining up with TRBD1. The CDR3 loop spans 14 amino acids. Germline CDR1 reads SGHTA; CDR2 reads FQGNSA. Losses at the gene ends were 4 bases for V and 4 bases for J; bases not matched to a gene: 6.

CDR3 sequence reads: CASSRTGGDSPLHF. CDR3 coding DNA: TGCGCCAGCAGCCGGACAGGGGGTGATTCACCCCTCCACTTT. The genes are TRBV5-1 and TRBJ1-6, with TRBD1 matching 10 bases. Trimming cost V 4 bases and J 8 bases; bases outside gene matches: 3. The CDR3 runs to 14 residues. In germline, CDR1 is SGHRS, CDR2 YFSETQ.

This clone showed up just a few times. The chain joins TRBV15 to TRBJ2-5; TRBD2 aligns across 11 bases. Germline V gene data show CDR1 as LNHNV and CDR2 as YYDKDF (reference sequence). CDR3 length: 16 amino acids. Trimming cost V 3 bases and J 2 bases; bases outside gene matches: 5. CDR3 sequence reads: CATSSASGRRQETQYF. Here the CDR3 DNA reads TGTGCCACCAGCAGCGCTAGCGGGAGGCGTCAAGAGACCCAGTACTTC. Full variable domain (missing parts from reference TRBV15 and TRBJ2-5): DAMVIQNPRYQVTQFGKPVTLSCSQTLNHNVMYWYQQKSSQAPKLLFHYYDKDFNNEADTPDNFQSRRPNTSFCFLDIRSPGLGDTAMYLCATSSASGRRQETQYFGPGTRLLVL.

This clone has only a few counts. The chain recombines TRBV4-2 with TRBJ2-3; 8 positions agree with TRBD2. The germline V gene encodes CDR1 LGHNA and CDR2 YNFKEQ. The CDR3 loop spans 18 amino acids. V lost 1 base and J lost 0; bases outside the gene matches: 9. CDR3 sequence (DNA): TGTGCCAGCAGCCAAGGGGGGGCGACTAGCGCTAGCACAGATACGCAGTATTTT. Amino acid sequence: CASSQGGATSASTDTQYF.

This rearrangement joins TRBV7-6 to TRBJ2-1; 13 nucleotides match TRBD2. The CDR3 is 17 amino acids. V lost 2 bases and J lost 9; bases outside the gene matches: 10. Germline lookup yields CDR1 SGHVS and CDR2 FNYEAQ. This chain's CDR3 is CASSLSTLLAGGGEQFF. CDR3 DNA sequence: TGTGCCAGCAGCTTATCGACATTACTAGCGGGAGGGGGTGAGCAGTTCTTC.

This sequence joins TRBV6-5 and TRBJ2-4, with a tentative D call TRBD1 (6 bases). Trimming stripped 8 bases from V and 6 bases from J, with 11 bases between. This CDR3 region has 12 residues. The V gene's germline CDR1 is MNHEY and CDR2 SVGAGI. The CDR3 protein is CASGARGNIQYF. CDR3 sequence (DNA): TGTGCCAGCGGAGCCAGGGGAAACATTCAGTACTTC.

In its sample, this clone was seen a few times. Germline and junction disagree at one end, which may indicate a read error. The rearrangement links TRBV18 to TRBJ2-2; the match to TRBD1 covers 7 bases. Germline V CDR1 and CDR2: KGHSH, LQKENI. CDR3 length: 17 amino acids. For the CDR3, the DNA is TGTGCCAGCTCACCACCTATGAAGGGGGCGAAAACCGGGGAGCTGTTTTTT. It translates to CASSPPMKGAKTGELFF.

CDR3 DNA: TGTGCCAGTAGTAATTACTTTAGTGCGGAGACCCAGTACTTC. Translating gives CASSNYFSAETQYF. The chain is built from TRBV19 and TRBJ2-5; unclear D gene. Germline V gene data show CDR1 as LNHDA and CDR2 as SQIVND (reference sequence). V shed 4 bases and J shed 5 bases, with 14 bases lying between them. This CDR3 comprises 14 residues. Full variable domain (remainder filled in from reference TRBV19 and TRBJ2-5): DGGITQSPKYLFRKEGQNVTLSCEQNLNHDAMYWYRQDPGQGLRLIYYSQIVNDFQKGDIAEGYSVSREKKESFPLTVTSAQKNPTAFYLCASSNYFSAETQYFGPGTRLLVL.

The CDR3 here is CAVKGQGQETQYF. The CDR3 nucleotides are TGTGCCGTAAAGGGACAGGGGCAAGAGACCCAGTACTTC. The chain joins TRBV10-3 to TRBJ2-5; 10 bases are shared with TRBD1. CDR1 is ENHRY, CDR2 SYGVKD, per germline. CDR3 length: 13 residues. With V trimmed by 11 bases and J by 2 bases, 5 bases remained unmatched.